The source of this TCR beta chain is a study of T-cell reconstitution after alpha-beta-depleted transplantation in children. The germline V and J ends were trimmed by 0 bases and 2 bases, with 13 bases remaining between them. CDR3 length equals 16 residues. The germline V gene has CDR1 DFQATT and CDR2 SNEGSKA (reference sequence). This clonotype was recorded a few times. Unique molecular identifiers were used in preparing the TCRbeta library. TCRdb recomputed calls from the PCR reads with MiXCR, one row per CDR3 protein. Of around 400,000 distinct CDR3 sequences listed, roughly 11% are singletons. The chain links TRBV20-1 to TRBJ2-2; D is uncertain. Specimen: PBMCs from the stem cell graft donor, collected from the stem cell graft. The TCR originated in a human donor who donated a stem cell graft to a child with acute myeloid leukemia. CDR3 residues: CSARDRKTTNTGELFF. The CDR3, as DNA: TGCAGTGCTAGAGACCGAAAGACCACCAACACCGGGGAGCTGTTTTTT.